The 11 T cell receptor beta chains given below trace back to one sample, sequenced in a study of HIV-infected patients and healthy controls. Whole blood was used without fractionation, so all unsorted peripheral T cells were included. Reverse transcription used 450 to 500 ng RNA and constant-region primers for alpha and beta. Using multiplexing indices, alpha and beta chain libraries were generated apart by chain-specific third strand synthesis. Via MiXCR, TCRdb re-called the 5' RACE reads, giving one row per CDR3 protein. The data hold 18,000 or so distinct CDR3 sequences, with 9% to 10% observed a single time. Sequencing was done on a sample of blood. These receptors all stem from an adult in good health.

This clonotype was seen ten or more times. This chain links TRBV4-1 with TRBJ2-1, with 9 bases fitting TRBD2. J lost 4 bases, V lost 4 bases, and 8 bases had no gene match. This CDR3 is built from 16 residues. The germline CDR1 and CDR2 sequences are MGHRA and YSYEKL. The chain's CDR3 is CASSPPGREGYNEQFF. The CDR3 DNA follows: TGCGCCAGCAGCCCCCCGGGGCGGGAGGGTTACAATGAGCAGTTCTTC.

Ten or more counts support this clonotype. J is TRBJ2-5 and V is TRBV3-1; D remains unclear. The CDR3 is 14 residues long. The germline V gene encodes CDR1 LGHDT and CDR2 YNNKEL (reference sequence). Trimming removed 1 base at V and 1 base at J, with 7 bases between. CDR3 sequence (DNA): TGTGCCAGCAGCCAAGGGGTGAGCCAAGAGACCCAGTACTTC. The encoded protein is CASSQGVSQETQYF.

This clonotype was found many times. The V and J genes are TRBV5-4 and TRBJ1-1; the D is unclear. The V gene lost 0 bases and the J gene lost 1 base, with 4 bases spanning the gap. There are 13 residues in the CDR3. CDR1 and CDR2 from the germline V gene are SGHNT and YYREEE (reference sequence). The CDR3 nucleotides are TGTGCCAGCAGCTTGGAGGAGAACACTGAAGCTTTCTTT. Translated, it gives CASSLEENTEAFF.

This clonotype has a count of ten or more. This rearrangement joins TRBV28 to TRBJ2-3; D is possibly TRBD1 or TRBD2 (6 bases each). With 7 bases removed from V and 5 bases from J, the gap between germline ends came to 13 bases. In germline, CDR1 is MDHEN, CDR2 SYDVKM. The CDR3 is 13 amino acids. CDR3 amino acids: CASMYRGEDTQYF. In DNA, the CDR3 is TGTGCCAGCATGTATAGGGGGGAAGATACGCAGTATTTT.

Many counts were recorded for this clonotype. One junction end disagrees with the germline gene, perhaps due to a read error. The J gene is TRBJ2-1, the V gene TRBV3-1; TRBD2 might be the D (5 bases). Germline V gene data show CDR1 as LGHDT and CDR2 as YNNKEL (reference sequence). The length of the CDR3 is 13 residues. The CDR3 loop reads CASSQVVAGLKLF. The CDR3 DNA follows: TGTGCCAGCAGCCAAGTGGTCGCGGGTCTGAAACTCTTC.

The sample holds many counts of this clonotype. The genes are TRBV15 and TRBJ2-5; no reliable D call. The ends were cut back, 0 bases at V and 2 bases at J, with 10 bases in the middle. Germline V gives CDR1 LNHNV, CDR2 YYDKDF (reference sequence). The CDR3 contains 15 residues. Here the CDR3 reads CATSRDERPQETQYF. The CDR3 DNA reads as TGTGCCACCAGCAGAGATGAGAGGCCACAAGAGACCCAGTACTTC.

The V and J genes are TRBV20-1 and TRBJ2-7; 12 bases map to TRBD2. The length of the CDR3 is 17 residues. V lost 0 bases and J lost 0; bases outside the gene matches: 6. Germline CDR1 and CDR2: DFQATT and SNEGSKA (reference sequence). The CDR3 bases are TGCAGTGCTAGAGATGTACTAGCGGGAGGTAACTCCTACGAGCAGTACTTC. Protein: CSARDVLAGGNSYEQYF.

This clonotype was recorded many times. The chain recombines TRBV20-1 with TRBJ1-6; the D gene is possibly TRBD1 (5 bases). Germline lookup yields CDR1 DFQATT and CDR2 SNEGSKA (reference sequence). V lost 5 bases, J lost 5 bases, and 13 bases lay in between. CDR3 length equals 14 residues. CDR3 nucleotide sequence: TGCAGTGCTTTCAGGGTTACCGATAATTCACCCCTCCACTTT. Amino acids: CSAFRVTDNSPLHF.

By share, this clonotype ranks as medium-sized. The genes are TRBV5-1 and TRBJ2-7, with D possibly TRBD1 on 6 matching bases. V lost 4 bases to trimming and J lost 6 bases, with 17 bases between them. CDR1 is SGHRS and CDR2 is YFSETQ in the germline V gene. There are 14 residues in the CDR3. CDR3 coding DNA: TGCGCCAGCAGCGCCTACACAGGGATGGGCGAGCAGTACTTC. Translating it yields CASSAYTGMGEQYF.

This clonotype was detected many times. The chain combines TRBV5-1 with TRBJ2-5; no firm D call. The CDR3 is made up of 14 amino acids. The V end lost 0 bases, the J end lost 2 bases, and 8 bases lay between the germline ends. The germline V gene has CDR1 SGHRS and CDR2 YFSETQ. The CDR3 reads CASSLEGNQETQYF. CDR3 in DNA: TGCGCCAGCAGCTTGGAAGGAAATCAAGAGACCCAGTACTTC. The variable domain in full, completed from reference TRBV5-1 and TRBJ2-5, reads KAGVTQTPRYLIKTRGQQVTLSCSPISGHRSVSWYQQTPGQGLQFLFEYFSETQRNKGNFPGRFSGRQFSNSRSEMNVSTLELGDSALYLCASSLEGNQETQYFGPGTRLLVL.

By its share, this clonotype is medium-sized (0.01 to 0.1%). The chain joins TRBV7-2 to TRBJ2-3, with TRBD2 matching 9 bases. There are 14 residues in the CDR3. The germline V gene encodes CDR1 SGHTA and CDR2 FQGNSA. V lost 3 bases and J lost 5; bases outside the gene matches: 3. The CDR3 region is CASSFSGRVDTQYF. The DNA for the CDR3 is TGTGCCAGCAGCTTTAGCGGGAGAGTAGATACGCAGTATTTT.